This T cell receptor (beta chain) was identified during a study of blood T cell repertoires in COVID-19 (dated by TCRdb to 2020 to 2022). At the level of the whole study: Samples covering the acute and convalescent phases of COVID-19 were provided by collaborators in the United States, Italy and Spain. Deeply sampled blood TCRbeta repertoires from subjects exposed to, actively infected with, or recovered from COVID-19 were included in the dataset. The repertoires were released in a freely available public database meant as a resource for research on the immune response to SARS-CoV-2. Where HLA class I and class II types were available, the types were taken from metadata supplied by the sample provider, not from assay-based typing. Samples came from the ongoing ImmuneRACE study (first 160 participants) plus 1,254 subjects from 6 global collaborators. A de-identified subject ID, COVID-19 status, age in years and sex were almost always included in the sample metadata. The prospective study material was composed of cDNA or gDNA derived from T cells, B-cell-depleted T cells, or PBMCs. What the authors observed across the whole study: Clinical and demographic metadata were provided uncurated, with the amount varying by source and participant.

In regard to this clone: Its antigen is still unknown. Per-base quality was not reported, and no clone a single base away is much larger than it.

As encoded in the germline V gene, CDR1 is WSHSY while CDR2 is SAAADI. The CDR3 covers 18 residues, taking in both the cysteine and the phenylalanine. The entry retains the CDR3 DNA only, 54 bases that are in frame from base 1. Trimming removed 0 bases from V and 1 base from J, leaving 17 bases between the germline ends. Collaborating institutions collected whole blood in K2EDTA tubes following their own protocols. For TCRbeta analysis, collaborators shipped samples as frozen whole blood, isolated PBMCs, or DNA extracted from either of those sample types. TCRbeta CDR3 regions were amplified from genomic DNA using the immunoSEQ Assay, a bias-controlled multiplex PCR. Per the original workflow: The number of nucleated cells in each sample was estimated by amplification of reference gene primers within the assay. To quantify the absolute abundance of each unique TCRbeta CDR3 rearrangement, sequence reads were collapsed and filtered. For each sample, productive Simpson clonality was calculated as the square root of Simpson's diversity index across productive rearrangements. Held by TCRdb, this immuneACCESS table contains in-frame sequences only and omits some clones. Under half of the omission traces to an unresolved V gene where checked; the cause of the rest is unknown. V, J and clone size are those of that table, while D and trimming were read from the DNA. The sample records some 160,000 clones, 65% to 80% of which are singletons. Around 4% of the sample is held by the ten biggest clonotypes.

The rearranged segments are TRBV10-2 and TRBJ2-3, with a weak D call of TRBD2 (6 bases match). Sequenced material: peripheral blood. The sequence derives from a man aged 60-69 years with acute or convalescent COVID-19. The nucleotide sequence reads TGCGCCAGCAGTGAGTCGAGATACGGAGGGCGGGGCACAGATACGCAGTATTTT. Translated, it gives CASSESRYGGRGTDTQYF.